The 28 T cell receptor beta chains reported below all come from one sample, sequenced in a study of T cell repertoires in cytomegalovirus infection. Their cognate antigens are unknown. TCRdb recomputed calls from the reads with MiXCR, one row per CDR3 protein. The sample lists hundreds of thousands of distinct CDR3 sequences, about a third occurring once. The input for sequencing was cultured CD8+ T cells from PBMCs, taken from culture after CMV antigen stimulation. The receptors were gathered from a human donor in good health (CMV status not recorded). Some clones in this sample may be carry-over from other donors' samples.

This chain uses TRBV12-3 or TRBV12-4 with TRBJ2-3; tentatively, D is TRBD2 (5 bases). Trimming took 3 bases from V and 1 from J, leaving 20 bases between them. The CDR3 loop spans 18 amino acids. In DNA form, the CDR3 reads TGTGCCAGCAGTTTCTCCCTTTTAAGGGCCGGGGGCACAGATACGCAGTATTTT. Its translation: CASSFSLLRAGGTDTQYF.

The CDR3 DNA reads as TGTGCCAGCAGTTTTGGTCAGGGCGGTGAAAAACTGTTTTTT. Its translation is CASSFGQGGEKLFF. V usage is TRBV12-3 or TRBV12-4 and J usage is TRBJ1-4; D may be TRBD1 (5 bases). With 3 bases removed from V and 7 bases from J, the gap between germline ends came to 12 bases. The CDR3 sequence is 14 residues long.

The table lists this clonotype with a few counts. The CDR3 DNA reads TGTGCCAGCACCGCGGGGTTCCAAGAGACCCAGTACTTC. Translating gives CASTAGFQETQYF. The J gene is TRBJ2-5, the V gene TRBV19, with D possibly being TRBD2 (6 bases). Trimming stripped 9 bases from V and 1 base from J, with 12 bases between. Germline CDR1 LNHDA, CDR2 SQIVND (reference sequence). The CDR3 is 13 residues long.

This clonotype has only a few counts. The J gene is TRBJ2-7, the V gene TRBV27; unclear D gene. Deletions cut 2 bases from V and 2 bases from J, with 10 bases between. The germline V gene has CDR1 MNHEY and CDR2 SMNVEV (reference sequence). This CDR3 contains 14 residues. CDR3 nucleotides: TGTGCCAGCAGTTTAGTCAGGACCACCTACGAGCAGTACTTC. Amino acid sequence: CASSLVRTTYEQYF.

The V and J genes are TRBV6-6 and TRBJ2-7; TRBD2 might be the D (6 bases). This CDR3 is 15 amino acids long. V was cut by 4 bases and J by 0 bases, with 13 bases left in between. Germline lookup yields CDR1 MNHNY and CDR2 SVGAGI (reference sequence). The CDR3 DNA reads as TGTGCCAGCAGTTCCCCCGGAGGGGTCTCCTACGAGCAGTACTTC. Amino acid sequence: CASSSPGGVSYEQYF.

The chain employs TRBV15 and TRBJ2-1, with TRBD1 identical over 7 bases. The CDR3 runs 12 residues. V lost 9 bases and J lost 8; bases outside the gene matches: 7. In germline, CDR1 is LNHNV, CDR2 YYDKDF (reference sequence). CDR3 region: CATSPGTDEQFF. The CDR3 coding sequence is TGTGCCACTTCCCCGGGGACAGATGAGCAGTTCTTC.

This clonotype was seen ten or more times. The rearrangement joins TRBV7-8 to TRBJ2-1, with 9 bases identical to TRBD2. The J segment lost 6 bases and the V segment lost 5 bases, leaving 17 bases of the junction unmatched. CDR3 length: 18 residues. Germline V gene lookup returns CDR1 SGHVS and CDR2 FQNEAQ. The CDR3 region has the DNA TGTGCCAGCAGCCTCCGGAGTAGCGGGGGTCAATTGCTCAATGAGCAGTTCTTC. This encodes CASSLRSSGGQLLNEQFF.

The V and J genes are TRBV12-5 and TRBJ2-1, with D perhaps being TRBD1 or TRBD2 (5 bases each). Trimming removed 6 bases at V and 0 bases at J, with 12 bases between. Germline CDR1 LGHNT, CDR2 FRNRAP. CDR3 length: 15 residues. The DNA of the CDR3 is TGTGCTAGTGGCCCGGGACCGATCTCCTACAATGAGCAGTTCTTC. It codes for CASGPGPISYNEQFF.

This clonotype was observed a single time. V usage is TRBV5-4 and J usage is TRBJ1-1; no clear D. The CDR3 sequence is 14 residues long. V shed 2 bases and J shed 0 bases, with 8 bases lying between them. Per germline, CDR1 SGHNT and CDR2 YYREEE (reference sequence). The CDR3 sequence is CASSFEVLNTEAFF. CDR3 DNA sequence: TGTGCCAGCAGCTTTGAGGTATTGAACACTGAAGCTTTCTTT.

This clonotype was counted a few times. The gene calls are TRBV5-6 and TRBJ1-2; 9 bases align to TRBD1. Germline V gives CDR1 SGHDT, CDR2 YYEEEE. The CDR3 covers 15 residues. Unmatched junction bases numbered 6, after V lost 3 bases and J lost 3 bases. DNA for the CDR3: TGTGCCAGCAGCTCCGGGACAGGGTTCCACTATGGCTACACCTTC. It is translated as CASSSGTGFHYGYTF.

The gene calls are TRBV25-1 and TRBJ1-2, with D tentatively TRBD1 (6 bases). Trimming stripped 3 bases from V and 4 bases from J, with 12 bases between. CDR1 and CDR2 (germline): MGHDK, SYGVNS. The CDR3 covers 14 residues. The CDR3 loop is CASSDGGRGYGYTF. The CDR3, as DNA: TGTGCCAGCAGTGATGGGGGCCGCGGCTATGGCTACACCTTC.

This chain joins TRBV4-1 and TRBJ1-1, with no clear D. The V end was cut by 0 bases, the J end by 5 bases, with 10 bases between. The length of the CDR3 is 14 residues. Germline V CDR1 and CDR2: MGHRA, YSYEKL. The CDR3 region has the DNA TGCGCCAGCAGCCAAGATTCAGTGGGAACTGAAGCTTTCTTT. Translated, it gives CASSQDSVGTEAFF.

In this sample, this clonotype turned up many times. The chain employs TRBV7-6 and TRBJ2-3, with D possibly being TRBD2 (5 bases). V was cut by 1 base and J by 6 bases, with 14 bases left in between. Germline V gene sequence: CDR1 SGHVS, CDR2 FNYEAQ. The CDR3 length is 15 residues. The CDR3 here is CASSLEAVTGDTQYF. The CDR3 bases are TGTGCCAGCAGCTTAGAGGCGGTCACGGGGGATACGCAGTATTTT.

The J gene is TRBJ2-7, the V gene TRBV20-1, with 7 nucleotides matching TRBD1. Germline assignment: CDR1 DFQATT and CDR2 SNEGSKA (reference sequence). With V trimmed by 0 bases and J by 0 bases, 5 bases remained unmatched. The CDR3 extends over 15 amino acids. The CDR3 DNA is TGCAGTGCTAGAGATCCACAGGGGAGCTCCTACGAGCAGTACTTC. The encoded protein is CSARDPQGSSYEQYF.

This clonotype has at least ten counts. Germline is not matched at one junction end, which may reflect a read error. This chain uses TRBV6-1 with TRBJ2-1; 11 positions match TRBD1. This CDR3 has 19 amino acids. In germline, CDR1 is MNHNS, CDR2 SASEGT. CDR3 loop: CGSSGSGDRGSLFYNEQFF. DNA of the CDR3: TGTGGCAGCAGCGGAAGCGGGGACAGGGGGTCCCTCTTCTACAATGAGCAGTTCTTC.

Points on this clonotype: At one boundary the junction diverges from the germline segment, which might be a read error. The CDR3 DNA reads TGTGCCAACAGTTCTGGTTACAATGAGCAGTTCTTC. Translation: CANSSGYNEQFF. This chain uses TRBV6-8 with TRBJ2-1; D gene ambiguous. There are 12 residues in the CDR3. In germline, CDR1 is MNHGY, CDR2 SAAAGT.

The chain recombines TRBV6-6 with TRBJ2-7; D is possibly TRBD2 (6 bases). V lost 0 bases to trimming and J lost 4 bases, with 10 bases between them. The CDR3 runs to 14 residues. The V gene's germline CDR1 is MNHNY and CDR2 SVGAGI (reference sequence). Written as DNA, the CDR3 is TGTGCCAGCAGTTACTCAGCGGAGGGATACGAGCAGTACTTC. Protein: CASSYSAEGYEQYF.

The chain carries TRBV2 and TRBJ2-5; TRBD2 aligns across 9 bases. The CDR3 consists of 19 residues. Germline trimming cut 6 bases from V and 0 bases from J; bases unmatched to any gene: 17. Germline loops: CDR1 SNHLY, CDR2 FYNNEI. The CDR3, as DNA: TGTGCCAGCAGCGAGCGGAGCGACACAGCGGGGGGCAACCAAGAGACCCAGTACTTC. Translated, it gives CASSERSDTAGGNQETQYF.

This clonotype was counted only a few times. The chain combines TRBV6-1 with TRBJ1-1; possible D gene TRBD1, 6 bases. Trimming pared 7 bases from V and 11 bases from J, leaving 17 bases between. The CDR3 runs 12 residues. Germline V gene data show CDR1 as MNHNS and CDR2 as SASEGT. DNA for the CDR3: TGTGCCAGCATATTTGATGTGCAGGGGGCTTTCTTT. Its protein product is CASIFDVQGAFF.

This clonotype was counted only a few times. The rearrangement uses TRBV7-6 and TRBJ1-5; 7 bases fit TRBD1. V was clipped by 1 base and J by 6 bases; unmatched bases: 6. The CDR3 is made up of 15 amino acids. Germline V CDR1 and CDR2: SGHVS, FNYEAQ. The CDR3 nucleotides are TGTGCCAGCAGCTTAGTGGAAGGGGGCCTTCAGCCCCAGCATTTT. This sequence encodes CASSLVEGGLQPQHF.

This clonotype was picked up many times. This sequence joins TRBV7-2 and TRBJ1-5, with D perhaps matching TRBD1 (5 bases). Trimming removed 4 bases at V and 4 bases at J, with 14 bases between. CDR1 is SGHTA, CDR2 FQGNSA, per germline. The CDR3 is made up of 15 amino acids. CDR3 bases: TGTGCCAGCAGCTCATCCCCAGGGTGGAATCAGCCCCAGCATTTT. Its protein is CASSSSPGWNQPQHF.

V is TRBV27 and J is TRBJ2-2; tentatively, D is TRBD1 or TRBD2 (6 bases each). Trimming removed 5 bases at V and 5 bases at J, with 12 bases between. CDR1 and CDR2 (germline): MNHEY, SMNVEV (reference sequence). There are 14 residues in the CDR3. CDR3 coding DNA: TGTGCCAGCAGTCTCCTAGGGGGGACCGGGGAGCTGTTTTTT. Translating it yields CASSLLGGTGELFF.

The rearrangement uses TRBV6-2 or TRBV6-3 and TRBJ1-1; D ambiguous. From germline, CDR1 is MNHEY and CDR2 SVGEGT. Trimming removed 2 bases from V and 1 base from J, with 8 bases in between. This CDR3 contains 14 residues. CDR3 amino acids: CASSYGRQNTEAFF. CDR3 sequence (DNA): TGTGCCAGCAGTTACGGGCGCCAGAACACTGAAGCTTTCTTT.

The chain couples TRBV7-2 to TRBJ1-1, with no clear D. Germline lookup yields CDR1 SGHTA and CDR2 FQGNSA. Trimming removed 2 bases from V and 1 base from J, with 8 bases in between. The CDR3 has 14 residues. CDR3 nucleotides: TGTGCCAGCAGCTTATGGCGGGGGAACACTGAAGCTTTCTTT. This translates into CASSLWRGNTEAFF.

The chain employs TRBV4-1 and TRBJ1-2, with TRBD1 matching over 7 bases. Germline CDR1 reads MGHRA; CDR2 reads YSYEKL. J lost 3 bases, V lost 1 base, and 2 bases had no gene match. CDR3 length: 14 amino acids. CDR3 bases: TGCGCCAGCAGCCAAGTAGGGGGCTACTATGGCTACACCTTC. Its translation: CASSQVGGYYGYTF.

Comment on this clonotype: The conserved phenylalanine or tryptophan normally closing the CDR3 is absent here, so this likely arose from a read error. V usage is TRBV10-1 and J usage is TRBJ2-1; D is unresolved. The CDR3 sequence is 19 residues long. Deletions cut 0 bases from V and 4 bases from J, with 22 bases between. CDR1 WNHNN and CDR2 SYGVQD come from the germline V gene (reference sequence). In DNA form, the CDR3 reads TGCGCCAGCAGTGAGTCGGTTGACCTGCATGGGAAAACTTACAATGAGCAGTTCTCC. Translation gives CASSESVDLHGKTYNEQFS.

V usage is TRBV6-5 and J usage is TRBJ2-4, with 11 nucleotides matching TRBD1. CDR1 is MNHEY, CDR2 SVGAGI, per germline. With V trimmed by 6 bases and J by 4 bases, 5 bases remained unmatched. The length of the CDR3 is 15 residues. The CDR3, as DNA: TGTGCCAGCAGACGTGGACAGGGGGCGAAAAACATTCAGTACTTC. It encodes CASRRGQGAKNIQYF.

The chain employs TRBV24-1 and TRBJ2-5, with 8 bases fitting TRBD1. J gave up 2 bases and V 5 bases, and 6 bases lay outside the gene matches. CDR3 length: 15 residues. The germline gives CDR1 KGHDR, CDR2 SFDVKD. CDR3 loop: CATSASDREQETQYF. Here the CDR3 DNA reads TGTGCCACCAGTGCCTCGGACAGGGAGCAAGAGACCCAGTACTTC.